Listed here are 27 T cell receptor beta chains from one sample, sequenced in a study of blood T cell repertoires in COVID-19. Some clones are missing from TCRdb's copy, which holds only in-frame ones; the method was immunoSEQ multiplex PCR. This sample has some 74,000 clones, with approximately 80% found just once. Material for sequencing was peripheral blood. The receptors stem from a human donor in a cohort sampled during active COVID-19.

This chain connects TRBV28 to TRBJ1-6; 7 bases agree with TRBD1. Germline CDR1 MDHEN, CDR2 SYDVKM. There are 14 residues in the CDR3. V trimming: 3 bases; J trimming: 7 bases; junction bases outside the gene matches: 3. This CDR3 is CASSFEGGNSPLHF. The DNA of the CDR3 is TGTGCCAGCAGTTTTGAAGGGGGCAATTCACCCCTCCACTTT.

The CDR3 DNA follows: TGCAGCGTTGAGGACAAATTATCCAACACTGAAGCTTTCTTT. Amino acids: CSVEDKLSNTEAFF. This chain connects TRBV29-1 to TRBJ1-1, with a tentative D call TRBD1 (5 bases). The V gene lost 3 bases and the J gene lost 2 bases, with 13 bases spanning the gap. The CDR3 extends over 14 amino acids. In germline, CDR1 is SQVTM, CDR2 ANQGSEA.

This rearrangement joins TRBV18 to TRBJ1-1; the match to TRBD1 covers 10 bases. Germline V CDR1 and CDR2: KGHSH, LQKENI. The V segment lost 6 bases and the J segment 4 bases; nucleotides outside the gene matches: 5. The CDR3 loop spans 14 amino acids. The CDR3 loop is CASSPGTGATEAFF. CDR3 DNA sequence: TGTGCCAGCTCGCCCGGGACAGGGGCCACTGAAGCTTTCTTT.

The gene calls are TRBV3-1 (or the pseudogene TRBV3-2) and TRBJ1-1; D remains ambiguous. Trimming removed 1 base from V and 3 bases from J, with 15 bases in between. The germline V gene encodes CDR1 LGHDT and CDR2 YNNKEL (reference sequence). The CDR3 sequence is 16 residues long. The CDR3 DNA reads TGTGCCAGCAGCCAAGTGCGTGGGTCGGGTGACACTGAAGCTTTCTTT. Its protein product is CASSQVRGSGDTEAFF.

The chain combines TRBV5-1 with TRBJ1-2, with 7 bases lining up with TRBD1. The CDR3 runs 17 residues. The germline V gene encodes CDR1 SGHRS and CDR2 YFSETQ. With 3 bases clipped from V and 4 bases from J, the junction kept 15 bases outside the gene matches. The CDR3 region has the DNA TGCGCCAGCAGCTGGGGTTTGGGGGACAGATCTAGCTATGGCTACACCTTC. It encodes CASSWGLGDRSSYGYTF.

The CDR3 here is CASSFSSGASYEQYV. The CDR3 DNA follows: TGTGCCAGCAGTTTTAGTAGCGGGGCTTCCTACGAGCAGTACGTC. This chain links TRBV7-2 with TRBJ2-7; TRBD2 agrees at 8 bases. This CDR3 is built from 15 residues. The junction had 8 bases not matched to a gene; V was cut back by 6 bases and J by 1 base. The V gene's germline CDR1 is SGHTA and CDR2 FQGNSA.

V usage is TRBV4-2 and J usage is TRBJ2-5, with D maybe TRBD1 (7 bases). Germline CDR1 reads LGHNA; CDR2 reads YNFKEQ. V gave up 3 bases and J gave up 2 bases, with 16 bases separating them. The CDR3 length is 16 residues. The CDR3, as DNA: TGTGCCAGCAGCCAGTCGCGGGACAGAGAACAAGAGACCCAGTACTTC. Translating it yields CASSQSRDREQETQYF.

The chain recombines TRBV29-1 with TRBJ2-1; possibly TRBD2 for D (6 bases). The CDR3 is made up of 13 amino acids. V was shortened by 3 bases and J by 10 bases, with 16 bases between the two germline ends. In germline, CDR1 is SQVTM, CDR2 ANQGSEA. This chain's CDR3 is CSVDGGATREQFF. In DNA form, the CDR3 reads TGCAGCGTTGATGGCGGGGCCACACGGGAGCAGTTCTTC.

V and J are TRBV28 and TRBJ2-1; 10 nucleotides line up with TRBD2. The germline CDR1 and CDR2 sequences are MDHEN and SYDVKM. V was clipped by 2 bases and J by 4 bases; unmatched bases: 8. The CDR3 covers 17 residues. In nucleotides, the CDR3 is TGTGCCAGCAGTTTAACCCTAGCGGGGGCGAGATACAATGAGCAGTTCTTC. Residues: CASSLTLAGARYNEQFF.

The chain combines TRBV28 with TRBJ2-7; weak D call: TRBD2 (6 bases). V gave up 10 bases and J gave up 0 bases, with 13 bases separating them. The CDR3 runs 13 residues. Germline loops: CDR1 MDHEN, CDR2 SYDVKM. This CDR3 reads CATTLAFSYEQYF. Here the CDR3 DNA reads TGTGCCACCACTCTAGCGTTCTCCTACGAGCAGTACTTC. The whole variable domain, filled in from reference TRBV28 and TRBJ2-7, reads DVKVTQSSRYLVKRTGEKVFLECVQDMDHENMFWYRQDPGLGLRLIYFSYDVKMKEKGDIPEGYSVSREKKERFSLILESASTNQTSMYLCATTLAFSYEQYFGPGTRLTVT.

The V call is TRBV14, the J call TRBJ2-2, with 8 bases identical to TRBD1. The CDR3 sequence is 17 residues long. Per germline, CDR1 SGHDN and CDR2 FVKESK. V gave up 4 bases and J gave up 6 bases; unmatched junction bases: 13. DNA of the CDR3: TGTGCCAGCAGCCGCAGGGGGCAGGGAATCGGCGCCGGGGAGCTGTTTTTT. Protein: CASSRRGQGIGAGELFF.

In its sample, this clone was seen a few times. CDR3 amino acids: CASSSQPGRYDEQYV. CDR3 bases: TGCGCCAGCAGCTCCCAGCCAGGGAGGTACGACGAGCAGTACGTC. This chain uses TRBV5-1 with TRBJ2-7; D might be TRBD2 (6 bases). The CDR3 runs to 15 residues. Germline V gene sequence: CDR1 SGHRS, CDR2 YFSETQ. The ends were cut back, 3 bases at V and 5 bases at J, with 18 bases in the middle.

The chain recombines TRBV18 with TRBJ2-7, with 8 bases that match TRBD2. V shed 3 bases and J 2 bases; nucleotides not matched to a gene: 3. CDR1 is KGHSH and CDR2 is LQKENI in the germline V gene. This CDR3 has 14 residues. The CDR3 sequence: CASSPTGRAYEQYF. The CDR3 DNA follows: TGTGCCAGCTCACCCACCGGGAGGGCCTACGAGCAGTACTTC.

This chain connects TRBV4-3 to TRBJ2-7, with 8 nucleotides matching TRBD1. Trimming cost V 2 bases and J 7 bases; bases outside gene matches: 10. The CDR3 covers 15 residues. Germline loops: CDR1 LGHNA, CDR2 YSLEER. The CDR3 bases are TGCGCCAGCAGCCAATCCTGGACAGGGATAATAGAGCAGTACTTC. This gives the protein CASSQSWTGIIEQYF.

In this sample, this clone turned up once. V usage is TRBV5-5 and J usage is TRBJ2-7, with a tentative D call TRBD2 (6 bases). Germline values: CDR1 SGHKS, CDR2 YYEKEE (reference sequence). The CDR3 contains 14 residues. Trimming pared 0 bases from V and 7 bases from J, leaving 14 bases between. In nucleotides, the CDR3 is TGTGCCAGCAGCTTGGTGGCCCCGGAGGGGGAGCAGTACTTC. It encodes CASSLVAPEGEQYF.

The chain joins TRBV3-1 (or the pseudogene TRBV3-2) to TRBJ2-5; 7 nucleotides match TRBD2. The CDR3 spans 14 residues. Germline CDR1 and CDR2: LGHDT and YNNKEL (reference sequence). Germline trimming cut 1 base from V and 4 bases from J; bases unmatched to any gene: 3. The CDR3 DNA sequence: TGTGCCAGCAGCCAAGCGGGGGGATCAGAGACCCAGTACTTC. Residues: CASSQAGGSETQYF.

This chain connects TRBV6-2 or TRBV6-3 to TRBJ1-1, with TRBD1 identical over 8 bases. The CDR3 length is 16 residues. The ends lost 3 bases at V and 3 bases at J; junction bases unmatched: 9. Germline CDR1 reads MNHEY; CDR2 reads SVGEGT. The DNA for the CDR3 is TGTGCCAGCAGTTATCCAGGACAGGGCTTGGACACTGAAGCTTTCTTT. It codes for CASSYPGQGLDTEAFF.

The chain carries TRBV11-1 and TRBJ2-7; D perhaps matches TRBD2 (6 bases). The germline gives CDR1 SGHAT, CDR2 FQDESV (reference sequence). With 0 bases removed from V and 2 bases from J, the gap between germline ends came to 11 bases. This CDR3 is 15 amino acids long. For the CDR3, the DNA is TGTGCCAGCAGCTTAGCGCGGGGTCCTACCTACGAGCAGTACTTC. Protein product: CASSLARGPTYEQYF.

The chain joins TRBV12-3 or TRBV12-4 to TRBJ2-3; possibly TRBD1 for D (5 bases). Trimming removed 6 bases at V and 8 bases at J, with 12 bases between. The CDR3 runs to 12 residues. The CDR3 loop is CASSLQGSTQYF. DNA for the CDR3: TGTGCCAGCAGCCTGCAGGGAAGTACGCAGTATTTT.

The genes are TRBV5-6 and TRBJ2-7; 12 positions agree with TRBD1. The CDR3 is 15 residues long. Germline V gene lookup returns CDR1 SGHDT and CDR2 YYEEEE. The trim removed 4 bases at V and 6 bases at J, leaving 8 bases unmatched. CDR3 in DNA: TGTGCCAGCAGCCTGGGACAGGGGGCAGTTGGCGAGCAGTACTTC. This codes for CASSLGQGAVGEQYF.

V usage is TRBV20-1 and J usage is TRBJ2-7; 9 bases match TRBD1. This CDR3 spans 14 amino acids. The germline gives CDR1 DFQATT, CDR2 SNEGSKA (reference sequence). Trimming removed 3 bases from V and 6 bases from J; junction bases left unmatched: 9. CDR3 protein: CSASLDRGVFEQYF. For the CDR3, the DNA is TGCAGTGCTAGTCTGGACAGGGGAGTCTTCGAGCAGTACTTC.

This sequence joins TRBV7-9 and TRBJ2-4; tentatively, D is TRBD1 (5 bases). CDR3 length equals 13 residues. The germline V gene has CDR1 SEHNR and CDR2 FQNEAQ (reference sequence). Trimming stripped 4 bases from V and 6 bases from J, with 10 bases between. The CDR3 reads CASSSDRANIQYF. Written as DNA, the CDR3 is TGTGCCAGCAGCTCCGACAGAGCAAACATTCAGTACTTC.

The chain is built from TRBV3-1 (or the pseudogene TRBV3-2) and TRBJ1-3; the D is unclear. Deletions cut 4 bases from V and 9 bases from J, with 19 bases between. Germline CDR1 LGHDT, CDR2 YNNKEL (reference sequence). CDR3 length equals 15 residues. The CDR3 nucleotides read TGTGCCAGCAGCCCTCCTAGCGGGGAGGCCTCCACCATATATTTT. This sequence encodes CASSPPSGEASTIYF.

The rearrangement links TRBV7-2 to TRBJ1-2, with D perhaps matching TRBD1 (6 bases). Germline V gene lookup returns CDR1 SGHTA and CDR2 FQGNSA. This CDR3 has 14 amino acids. The V end lost 6 bases, the J end lost 6 bases, and 17 bases lay between the germline ends. CDR3 residues: CASRQGRLGDGYTF. The CDR3 nucleotides are TGTGCCAGCAGACAGGGACGGCTGGGGGATGGCTACACCTTC.

The chain recombines TRBV5-1 with TRBJ2-5, with 9 bases lining up with TRBD2. This CDR3 contains 13 residues. With V trimmed by 5 bases and J by 7 bases, 6 bases remained unmatched. Germline assignment: CDR1 SGHRS and CDR2 YFSETQ. The CDR3, as DNA: TGCGCCAGCAGGTTGACTAGCGGTGGGACCCAGTACTTC. It specifies CASRLTSGGTQYF. The entire variable domain, with the rest obtained from reference TRBV5-1 and TRBJ2-5, is as follows: KAGVTQTPRYLIKTRGQQVTLSCSPISGHRSVSWYQQTPGQGLQFLFEYFSETQRNKGNFPGRFSGRQFSNSRSEMNVSTLELGDSALYLCASRLTSGGTQYFGPGTRLLVL.

The rearrangement uses TRBV6-6 and TRBJ1-5, with D possibly TRBD1 on 5 matching bases. V gave up 3 bases and J gave up 7 bases, with 13 bases separating them. CDR1 MNHNY and CDR2 SVGAGI come from the germline V gene (reference sequence). CDR3 length: 14 residues. This CDR3 reads CASSYPGGNQPQHF. The CDR3 DNA reads TGTGCCAGCAGTTATCCCGGGGGAAACCAGCCCCAGCATTTT.

This chain uses TRBV7-2 with TRBJ2-3; 10 nucleotides agree with TRBD1. With V trimmed by 5 bases and J by 6 bases, 5 bases remained unmatched. Germline assignment: CDR1 SGHTA and CDR2 FQGNSA. The CDR3 covers 14 residues. CDR3 region: CASSTGQGMDTQYF. For the CDR3, the DNA is TGTGCCAGCAGCACGGGACAGGGGATGGATACGCAGTATTTT.